The 13 T cell receptor beta chains below come from one sample, sequenced in a study of T cells after yellow fever vaccination. TCRdb reanalysed the 5' RACE reads using MiXCR and keeps one entry per CDR3 protein. The sample has some 110,000 distinct CDR3 sequences, about 7.8% seen once. Specimen: CD4+ T cells sorted from PBMCs, collected about 41 days after the first yellow fever vaccination. The origin of the receptors is a man aged 18 to 29 who received the YFV17D yellow fever vaccine.

This clonotype was counted ten times or more. This chain connects TRBV12-3 or TRBV12-4 to TRBJ2-7, with D possibly matching TRBD1 (5 bases). The CDR3 is made up of 14 amino acids. Trimming pared 1 base from V and 6 bases from J, leaving 13 bases between. As DNA, the CDR3 is TGTGCCAGCAGTTTAGGGGGCTGGGCTCCCGAGCAGTACTTC. Translating it yields CASSLGGWAPEQYF.

This clonotype occurred many times. V is TRBV6-1 and J is TRBJ1-6, with 10 bases matching TRBD1. Trimming cost V 3 bases and J 7 bases; bases outside gene matches: 0. Germline values: CDR1 MNHNS, CDR2 SASEGT. The CDR3 loop spans 14 amino acids. The DNA for the CDR3 is TGTGCCAGCAGTGAGGACAGGGGGAATTCACCCCTCCACTTT. It encodes CASSEDRGNSPLHF.

This clonotype was counted ten times or more. The gene calls are TRBV11-3 and TRBJ2-1; D might be TRBD2 (6 bases). Trimming stripped 3 bases from V and 2 bases from J, with 11 bases between. Germline assignment: CDR1 SGHNT and CDR2 YENEEA. The CDR3 spans 15 residues. CDR3 DNA: TGTGCCAGCAGCTTGGGCGGGGTTACCTACAATGAGCAGTTCTTC. Translation: CASSLGGVTYNEQFF.

This clonotype has at least ten counts. The chain is built from TRBV12-5 and TRBJ1-1; D uncertain. The CDR3 spans 13 residues. Germline V gene lookup returns CDR1 LGHNT and CDR2 FRNRAP. Trimming pared 2 bases from V and 0 bases from J, leaving 4 bases between. Written as DNA, the CDR3 is TGTGCTAGTGGTTTGAGGCTGAACACTGAAGCTTTCTTT. Residues: CASGLRLNTEAFF.

V and J are TRBV6-1 and TRBJ1-6; no clear D gene. Per germline, CDR1 MNHNS and CDR2 SASEGT. CDR3 size: 14 residues. Trimming cost V 3 bases and J 9 bases, with 12 bases left between them. CDR3 region: CASSDTGLVSPLHF. The CDR3, as DNA: TGTGCCAGCAGTGACACTGGGCTGGTTTCACCCCTCCACTTT.

This clonotype was recorded at least ten times. The genes are TRBV7-9 and TRBJ2-1, with no clear D. Trimming shortened V by 2 bases and J by 3 bases, and 8 bases separated the two germline ends. The CDR3 loop spans 14 amino acids. The germline gives CDR1 SEHNR, CDR2 FQNEAQ (reference sequence). The CDR3 reads CASSLWVDYNEQFF. The DNA of the CDR3 is TGTGCCAGCAGCTTATGGGTAGACTACAATGAGCAGTTCTTC.

This sequence joins TRBV5-4 and TRBJ1-6, with D hard to call. Trimming removed 3 bases from V and 10 bases from J, with 14 bases in between. Germline assignment: CDR1 SGHNT and CDR2 YYREEE (reference sequence). This CDR3 spans 14 amino acids. The CDR3 coding sequence is TGTGCCAGCAGCTCGGGCCTCGGCAACTCACCCCTCCACTTT. Amino acids: CASSSGLGNSPLHF. The variable domain in full, with the rest retrieved from reference TRBV5-4 and TRBJ1-6, is ETGVTQSPTHLIKTRGQQVTLRCSSQSGHNTVSWYQQALGQGPQFIFQYYREEENGRGNFPPRFSGLQFPNYSSELNVNALELDDSALYLCASSSGLGNSPLHFGNGTRLTVT.

This clonotype was counted many times. CDR3 sequence: CASSQSARASGNTIYF. The CDR3, as DNA: TGTGCCAGCAGCCAATCAGCCAGGGCTTCTGGAAACACCATATATTTT. The chain carries TRBV16 and TRBJ1-3, with D possibly being TRBD1 (5 bases). Germline lookup yields CDR1 KGHSY and CDR2 FQNENV. The CDR3 is 16 amino acids. Between the trimmed V and J ends, which lost 0 bases and 1 base, there was a span of 10 bases. The variable domain in full, with the rest retrieved from reference TRBV16 and TRBJ1-3, is GEEVAQTPKHLVRGEGQKAKLYCAPIKGHSYVFWYQQVLKNEFKFLISFQNENVFDETGMPKERFSAKCLPNSPCSLEIQATKLEDSAVYFCASSQSARASGNTIYFGEGSWLTVV.

This clonotype is a singleton in its sample. V usage is TRBV19 and J usage is TRBJ2-1; D ambiguous. The CDR3 spans 14 residues. The germline V gene has CDR1 LNHDA and CDR2 SQIVND (reference sequence). The V and J ends lost 4 bases and 5 bases respectively, with 12 bases between them. CDR3 sequence (DNA): TGTGCCAGTAGTACCGACGGGTACGACAATGAGCAGTTCTTC. It is translated as CASSTDGYDNEQFF.

This clonotype was recorded at least ten times. This rearrangement joins TRBV4-1 to TRBJ2-3; D gene ambiguous. Per germline, CDR1 MGHRA and CDR2 YSYEKL. V gave up 1 base and J gave up 2 bases, with 13 bases separating them. CDR3 size: 16 residues. The CDR3 sequence is CASSQGLPHYTDTQYF. The CDR3, as DNA: TGCGCCAGCAGCCAAGGGCTACCCCACTACACAGATACGCAGTATTTT.

This clonotype was seen many times. The chain joins TRBV5-1 to TRBJ2-5, with D unresolved. This CDR3 region has 12 residues. The V gene's germline CDR1 is SGHRS and CDR2 YFSETQ. Between the trimmed V and J ends, which lost 3 bases and 0 bases, there was a span of 3 bases. The CDR3 loop reads CASSWDQETQYF. DNA for the CDR3: TGCGCCAGCAGCTGGGACCAAGAGACCCAGTACTTC.

This clonotype was seen at least ten times. The V call is TRBV5-1, the J call TRBJ2-3; D not certain. The ends were cut back, 0 bases at V and 0 bases at J, with 5 bases in the middle. Germline CDR1 reads SGHRS; CDR2 reads YFSETQ. CDR3 length equals 14 residues. CDR3 bases: TGCGCCAGCAGCTTGGGGCGGAGCACAGATACGCAGTATTTT. Protein: CASSLGRSTDTQYF.

This clonotype was picked up many times. This chain connects TRBV9 to TRBJ2-3; TRBD2 is a possible D gene (5 bases). CDR1 is SGDLS, CDR2 YYNGEE, per germline. V was cut by 2 bases and J by 0 bases, with 7 bases left in between. There are 14 residues in the CDR3. CDR3 amino acids: CASSVRVSTDTQYF. CDR3 nucleotide sequence: TGTGCCAGCAGCGTGAGGGTTAGCACAGATACGCAGTATTTT.